This T cell receptor beta chain originates from a study of OX40 agonist ivuxolimab in advanced cancers. Turning to the study itself: Patients with prior anti-PD-1, anti-PD-L1 or anti-CTLA-4 therapy were eligible; 35% to 50% had some.

TCRdb keeps only in-frame clones here, not all; method: immunoSEQ multiplex PCR. The sample consists of 77,000 or so clones, nearly 95% of them appearing once. This TCR was recovered from an adult with an advanced solid tumor such as melanoma, head and neck, liver or kidney cancer. Material: CD4+ or CD8+ T cells sorted from blood, obtained in a trial of the OX40 agonist ivuxolimab.

In DNA, the CDR3 is TGTGCCAGTAGCCCTAGGGAGGGACTAGCAGCGATCCGCCAGTACTTC. Its translation is CASSPREGLAAIRQYF. The chain couples TRBV19 to TRBJ2-5; 9 bases fit TRBD2. This CDR3 region has 16 residues. J lost 10 bases, V lost 6 bases, and 18 bases had no gene match. The germline gives CDR1 LNHDA, CDR2 SQIVND (reference sequence).